This T cell receptor beta chain was documented in a study of graft-versus-host responses after intestinal transplantation. In the study overall: Tacrolimus plus steroids were given to all recipients for around three years, preceded by anti-thymocyte globulin induction.

With respect to this clone: Its antigen is unidentified.

CDR3 length: 12 amino acids. The germline V and J ends were trimmed by 5 bases and 7 bases, with 11 bases remaining between them. Germline V gene data show CDR1 as KGHSH and CDR2 as LQKENI. Only in-frame clones appear in the TCRdb table, and some are missing; sequencing was by immunoSEQ multiplex PCR. This table holds around 49,000 clones, more than 80% found once. Study observations and caveats: GvH clones surfaced in recipient marrow, some emerging earlier in ileum or blood. Graft-donor T cell macrochimerism in patients accompanied high graft-versus-host to host-versus-graft clonal ratios in allografts.

V and J are TRBV18 and TRBJ2-5; D uncertain. The clonotype originates from a human donor who was the organ donor for an intestinal transplant. This sample comprised unstimulated CD4+ T cells sorted from spleen or lymph node cells, obtained before transplant. CDR3 sequence reads: CASSLYNGTQYF. The DNA for the CDR3 is TGTGCCAGCTCATTATACAATGGGACCCAGTACTTC.